What follows are 27 T cell receptor beta chains derived from one specimen sequenced in a study of T-cell reconstitution after alpha-beta-depleted transplantation in children (dated by TCRdb to the mid-2010s). The sample's treatment or condition label, in plain terms: allogeneic hematopoietic cell transplantation with graft depleted of TCRalphabeta T cells and CD19 B cells. The library was made by PCR. TCRdb records Illumina HiSeq 2500 as the sequencer. TCR libraries were prepared with molecular barcoding, using unique molecular identifiers to normalize TCRbeta repertoire quantification. TCRdb trimmed the raw reads at Q25, called clones with MiXCR and kept productive beta chains. Merged by CDR3 protein, the rows form single entries marked with the most common genes and DNA. The sample table lists about 980,000 distinct CDR3 sequences, less than 30% of them with a count of one. The top ten clonotypes cover roughly 31% of the sample.

Source: PBMCs, mostly from graft donor cells, taken 360 days after TCRalphabeta/CD19-depleted stem cell transplant. These receptors came from a boy in the first two years of life who had a stem cell transplant for SCID, so the T cells may come from the graft donor.

This clonotype was picked up a small number of times. The chain couples TRBV9 to TRBJ2-3; perhaps D is TRBD1 or TRBD2 (6 bases each). Germline V CDR1 and CDR2: SGDLS, YYNGEE. The germline V and J ends were trimmed by 4 bases and 3 bases, with 12 bases remaining between them. The CDR3 length is 14 residues. This CDR3 is CASSTLGGTDTQYF. The DNA of the CDR3 is TGTGCCAGCAGCACCCTAGGGGGGACAGATACGCAGTATTTT.

This clonotype was counted only a few times. V and J are TRBV7-2 and TRBJ2-5; the match to TRBD2 covers 10 bases. The germline V gene encodes CDR1 SGHTA and CDR2 FQGNSA. This CDR3 spans 16 amino acids. J lost 1 base, V lost 4 bases, and 6 bases had no gene match. CDR3 in amino acids: CASSSLLAGAQETQYF. CDR3 in DNA: TGTGCCAGCAGCTCCCTCCTAGCGGGGGCCCAAGAGACCCAGTACTTC.

The chain couples TRBV18 to TRBJ2-4; the D gene is possibly TRBD1 (5 bases). Germline assignment: CDR1 KGHSH and CDR2 LQKENI. The CDR3 length is 16 residues. V dropped 3 bases and J dropped 6 bases, with 18 bases sitting between them. The CDR3 sequence is CASSPPGRATPNIQYF. DNA of the CDR3: TGTGCCAGCTCACCTCCGGGCAGGGCAACCCCAAACATTCAGTACTTC.

The chain carries TRBV28 and TRBJ2-5, with D unresolved. Trimming removed 5 bases from V and 5 bases from J, with 21 bases in between. Per germline, CDR1 MDHEN and CDR2 SYDVKM. The CDR3 loop spans 16 amino acids. The CDR3 DNA reads TGTGCCAGCAGTCCCCTAGGAACCGGGCCGTCCGAGACCCAGTACTTC. Its translation: CASSPLGTGPSETQYF.

This clonotype appeared a few times. This chain uses TRBV12-3 or TRBV12-4 with TRBJ2-7; D is uncertain. V dropped 3 bases and J dropped 5 bases, with 8 bases sitting between them. This CDR3 spans 12 amino acids. The CDR3 nucleotides read TGTGCCAGCAGTTTCACCGGCCACGAGCAGTACTTC. Its protein product is CASSFTGHEQYF.

The V and J genes are TRBV11-3 and TRBJ2-5, with 12 bases identical to TRBD2. J was trimmed by 3 bases and V by 1 base; bases with no gene match: 3. The CDR3 sequence is 16 residues long. Germline V gene lookup returns CDR1 SGHNT and CDR2 YENEEA. Here the CDR3 DNA reads TGTGCCAGCAGCTTAGCGGCTAGCGGGGGGGAAGAGACCCAGTACTTC. The encoded protein is CASSLAASGGEETQYF. Combining the CDR3 with reference TRBV11-3 and TRBJ2-5 gives the whole variable domain EAGVVQSPRYKIIEKKQPVAFWCNPISGHNTLYWYLQNLGQGPELLIRYENEEAVDDSQLPKDRFSAERLKGVDSTLKIQPAELGDSAVYLCASSLAASGGEETQYFGPGTRLLVL.

V is TRBV7-6 and J is TRBJ2-5, with TRBD1 identical over 7 bases. CDR1 is SGHVS, CDR2 FNYEAQ, per germline. CDR3 length equals 15 residues. Trimming took 4 bases from V and 5 from J; bases not matched to a gene: 10. Written as DNA, the CDR3 is TGTGCCAGCAGCTCCCAACAGGGGATTAGGGAGACCCAGTACTTC. Translating gives CASSSQQGIRETQYF.

The J gene is TRBJ2-1, the V gene TRBV20-1, with TRBD2 identical over 8 bases. Unmatched junction bases numbered 7, after V lost 5 bases and J lost 4 bases. This CDR3 has 14 residues. CDR1 is DFQATT, CDR2 SNEGSKA, per germline (reference sequence). The CDR3 DNA sequence: TGCAGTGCTTACGAGCGGGGGAAGTACAATGAGCAGTTCTTC. Its protein product is CSAYERGKYNEQFF.

The genes are TRBV29-1 and TRBJ2-1; 8 nucleotides align to TRBD1. CDR1 is SQVTM and CDR2 is ANQGSEA in the germline V gene. V dropped 5 bases and J dropped 2; count of bases not matched to a gene: 2. CDR3 size: 13 residues. CDR3 nucleotides: TGCAGCGTTCCGGACAGGGCCTACAATGAGCAGTTCTTC. Its protein is CSVPDRAYNEQFF.

This clonotype was detected a few times. The V call is TRBV20-1, the J call TRBJ2-1; D is uncertain. From germline, CDR1 is DFQATT and CDR2 SNEGSKA (reference sequence). The germline V and J ends were trimmed by 5 bases and 2 bases, with 10 bases remaining between them. CDR3 size: 13 residues. Here the CDR3 DNA reads TGCAGTGCTCGTCGAGCGCCCTACAATGAGCAGTTCTTC. Protein product: CSARRAPYNEQFF.

This clonotype was observed a handful of times. The chain carries TRBV30 and TRBJ2-3; 10 bases are shared with TRBD2. V gave up 5 bases and J gave up 4 bases; unmatched junction bases: 12. The CDR3 is made up of 16 amino acids. The germline CDR1 and CDR2 sequences are GTSNPN and SVGIG (reference sequence). The CDR3 DNA follows: TGTGCCTGGGGGGGCGCCCTAGCGGGGGATCCAGATACGCAGTATTTT. As protein: CAWGGALAGDPDTQYF.

This clonotype was picked up a small number of times. The rearrangement uses TRBV5-1 and TRBJ2-5; D perhaps matches TRBD1 (6 bases). Germline V CDR1 and CDR2: SGHRS, YFSETQ. Trimming shortened V by 7 bases and J by 4 bases, and 20 bases separated the two germline ends. CDR3 length: 15 residues. This chain's CDR3 is CASGILTGTGETQYF. Here the CDR3 DNA reads TGCGCCAGCGGCATATTGACAGGAACGGGAGAGACCCAGTACTTC.

The chain recombines TRBV12-3 or TRBV12-4 with TRBJ1-1; D perhaps matches TRBD1 (6 bases). The V gene lost 5 bases and the J gene lost 2 bases, with 18 bases spanning the gap. This CDR3 spans 16 amino acids. The CDR3 spells CASSGGSSGENTEAFF. The CDR3 bases are TGTGCCAGCAGTGGGGGCTCATCGGGAGAAAACACTGAAGCTTTCTTT.

The chain couples TRBV9 to TRBJ2-2; D remains ambiguous. CDR1 and CDR2 (germline): SGDLS, YYNGEE. V was cut by 3 bases and J by 5 bases, with 14 bases left in between. This CDR3 region has 15 residues. The CDR3: CASSETTRPTGELFF. CDR3 bases: TGTGCCAGCAGCGAAACGACGAGGCCTACCGGGGAGCTGTTTTTT. Combining the CDR3 with reference TRBV9 and TRBJ2-2 gives the whole variable domain DSGVTQTPKHLITATGQRVTLRCSPRSGDLSVYWYQQSLDQGLQFLIQYYNGEERAKGNILERFSAQQFPDLHSELNLSSLELGDSALYFCASSETTRPTGELFFGEGSRLTVL.

In this sample, this clonotype turned up many times. The V call is TRBV9, the J call TRBJ2-5, with a tentative D call TRBD2 (5 bases). Germline CDR1 and CDR2: SGDLS and YYNGEE. The CDR3 runs 12 residues. Deletions cut 1 base from V and 4 bases from J, with 5 bases between. Written as DNA, the CDR3 is TGTGCCAGCAGCGTACGGGGAGAGACCCAGTACTTC. It is translated as CASSVRGETQYF.

This clonotype was seen only a few times. This chain links TRBV5-1 with TRBJ2-6; D ambiguous. The ends were cut back, 4 bases at V and 0 bases at J, with 8 bases in the middle. The CDR3 sequence is 15 residues long. Per the germline V gene, CDR1 is SGHRS and CDR2 is YFSETQ. The CDR3: CASSPIDSGANVLTF. The DNA for the CDR3 is TGCGCCAGCAGCCCCATTGACTCTGGGGCCAACGTCCTGACTTTC.

This chain connects TRBV6-5 to TRBJ1-2, with a possible D match to TRBD1 (5 bases). The CDR3 loop spans 16 amino acids. Germline V gene data show CDR1 as MNHEY and CDR2 as SVGAGI. Trimming removed 0 bases at V and 2 bases at J, with 13 bases between. This CDR3 is CASSYSGGAGNYGYTF. In nucleotides, the CDR3 is TGTGCCAGCAGTTACTCGGGAGGGGCAGGAAACTATGGCTACACCTTC.

This clonotype was observed a few times. This chain links TRBV11-2 with TRBJ2-7, with D unclear. The CDR3 runs 15 residues. Deletions cut 0 bases from V and 2 bases from J, with 11 bases between. Germline V gene sequence: CDR1 SGHAT, CDR2 FQNNGV. The CDR3 region is CASSLEPRATYEQYF. CDR3 in DNA: TGTGCCAGCAGCTTAGAACCGAGAGCCACCTACGAGCAGTACTTC.

This clonotype was counted only a few times. The chain joins TRBV28 to TRBJ2-1, with unresolved D. The germline gives CDR1 MDHEN, CDR2 SYDVKM. V lost 7 bases and J lost 8, with 18 bases in between. CDR3 length: 14 residues. Here the CDR3 reads CASTRPWADDEQFF. The DNA of the CDR3 is TGTGCCAGCACCCGACCTTGGGCCGACGATGAGCAGTTCTTC.

The chain combines TRBV20-1 with TRBJ1-1; weak D call: TRBD1 (5 bases). The CDR3 is made up of 14 amino acids. V lost 5 bases to trimming and J lost 0 bases, with 13 bases between them. Germline loops: CDR1 DFQATT, CDR2 SNEGSKA (reference sequence). For the CDR3, the DNA is TGCAGTGCTCCCGTACGGGGCCTGAACACTGAAGCTTTCTTT. This codes for CSAPVRGLNTEAFF.

CDR3 coding DNA: TGCAGTGTGACCACAGGGGGAAAACAGCCCCAGCATTTT. It specifies CSVTTGGKQPQHF. The chain couples TRBV20-1 to TRBJ1-5, with TRBD1 identical over 8 bases. CDR1 and CDR2 (germline): DFQATT, SNEGSKA (reference sequence). The CDR3 spans 13 residues. V lost 7 bases, J lost 7 bases, and 9 bases stayed unmatched.

V gene TRBV5-1 combines with J gene TRBJ2-1, with a weak D call TRBD2 (5 bases). The germline V gene has CDR1 SGHRS and CDR2 YFSETQ. The CDR3 has 12 residues. Trimming took off 4 bases at V and 4 bases at J, with 6 bases between the two ends. CDR3 loop: CASSERYNEQFF. The CDR3 coding sequence is TGCGCCAGCAGCGAGCGGTACAATGAGCAGTTCTTC.

The V gene is TRBV7-9, the J gene TRBJ2-6; possibly TRBD1 or TRBD2 for D (5 bases each). Germline-derived CDR1 and CDR2 are SEHNR and FQNEAQ (reference sequence). This CDR3 has 17 residues. V lost 5 bases to trimming and J lost 0 bases, with 14 bases between them. CDR3 in DNA: TGTGCCAGCAGCGCCGGGACGGGCCGCTCTGGGGCCAACGTCCTGACTTTC. This gives the protein CASSAGTGRSGANVLTF.

The CDR3: CASSLRQSGTGELFF. In DNA form, the CDR3 reads TGTGCCAGCAGTTTAAGGCAATCAGGCACCGGGGAGCTGTTTTTT. The chain couples TRBV12-3 or TRBV12-4 to TRBJ2-2; D ambiguous. V was pared by 2 bases and J by 4 bases, with 11 bases between. CDR3 length equals 15 residues.

This clonotype turned up a few times. The V and J genes are TRBV10-3 and TRBJ2-3; TRBD2 agrees at 8 bases. This CDR3 region has 16 residues. V lost 5 bases and J lost 0; bases outside the gene matches: 7. Germline CDR1 reads ENHRY; CDR2 reads SYGVKD. This chain's CDR3 is CAISRIAGSSTDTQYF. For the CDR3, the DNA is TGTGCCATCAGTCGAATAGCGGGGTCTAGCACAGATACGCAGTATTTT.

This clonotype has more than one count but fewer than ten. The CDR3 spells CASSEVAGVYNEQFF. In nucleotides, the CDR3 is TGTGCCAGCAGTGAAGTAGCGGGGGTTTACAATGAGCAGTTCTTC. The chain employs TRBV2 and TRBJ2-1; 9 bases are a match to TRBD2. V gave up 1 base and J gave up 4 bases; unmatched junction bases: 2. The CDR3 totals 15 residues. Germline values: CDR1 SNHLY, CDR2 FYNNEI.

This chain links TRBV7-2 with TRBJ2-5, with D maybe TRBD2 (6 bases). Germline V gene sequence: CDR1 SGHTA, CDR2 FQGNSA. CDR3 size: 13 residues. V was shortened by 5 bases and J by 5 bases, with 12 bases between the two germline ends. As DNA, the CDR3 is TGTGCCAGCAGCCGAGAGGCGGGGGAGACCCAGTACTTC. Amino acids: CASSREAGETQYF.